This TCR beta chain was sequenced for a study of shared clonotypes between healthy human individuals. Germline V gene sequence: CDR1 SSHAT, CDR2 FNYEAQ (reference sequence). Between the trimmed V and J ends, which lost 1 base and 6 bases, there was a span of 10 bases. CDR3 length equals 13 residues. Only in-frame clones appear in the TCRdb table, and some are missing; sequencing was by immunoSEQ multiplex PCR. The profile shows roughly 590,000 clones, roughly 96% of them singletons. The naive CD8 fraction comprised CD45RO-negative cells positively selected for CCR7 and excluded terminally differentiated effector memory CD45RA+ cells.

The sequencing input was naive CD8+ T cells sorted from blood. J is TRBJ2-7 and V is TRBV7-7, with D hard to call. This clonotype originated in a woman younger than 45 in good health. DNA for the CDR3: TGTGCCAGCAGCTTAGGGATCGCGAGCGAGCAGTACTTC. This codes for CASSLGIASEQYF.